This TCR beta chain comes out of a study of cytomegalovirus exposure and HLA in healthy donors. Study overall: Ancestry clustering placed around four fifths of approximately 370 genotyped donors in the Caucasian-associated cluster. Overall study results and limits: In terms of immune exposure information, only CMV serostatus was available.

Trimming removed 4 bases from V and 2 bases from J; junction bases left unmatched: 4. The CDR3 totals 15 residues. Germline CDR1 SGDLS, CDR2 YYNGEE. This clone appeared a single time. Its specificity is unknown. The PCR contained 60 Vbeta and 13 Jbeta primers. The protocol was immunoSEQ multiplex PCR, while the TCRdb copy is restricted to in-frame clones and leaves out a portion. The table has 99,000 or so clones, around 86% seen once. V and J are TRBV9 and TRBJ2-5; 11 bases are shared with TRBD2. This TCR derives from a man younger than 40 in good health and CMV-seropositive. The sequenced material came from PBMCs. CDR3 nucleotide sequence: TGTGCCAGCAGCCCCGGGACTAGCGGACAAGAGACCCAGTACTTC. Protein: CASSPGTSGQETQYF.